Below, 7 T cell receptor beta chains from the same sample are listed, as sequenced in a study of blood T cell repertoires in COVID-19. Assay: immunoSEQ multiplex PCR; the TCRdb copy retains only in-frame clones and omits some. The data show approximately 240,000 clones, nearly 90% seen once. Sample: peripheral blood. The source of these receptors is a woman between 18 and 30 years old who had recovered from COVID-19.

The chain carries TRBV9 and TRBJ2-1, with D maybe TRBD1 (6 bases). V gave up 2 bases and J gave up 5 bases, with 20 bases separating them. The V gene's germline CDR1 is SGDLS and CDR2 YYNGEE. The CDR3 consists of 17 residues. The CDR3 nucleotides read TGTGCCAGCAGCGTGGCAGTGGTCTTGACAGGAGACAATGAGCAGTTCTTC. It yields the protein CASSVAVVLTGDNEQFF.

J is TRBJ1-4 and V is TRBV7-9; D is uncertain. The V and J ends lost 7 bases and 5 bases respectively, with 5 bases between them. Germline lookup yields CDR1 SEHNR and CDR2 FQNEAQ (reference sequence). The CDR3 has 11 residues. The CDR3 DNA sequence: TGTGCCAGCACTCTCAATGAAAAACTGTTTTTT. Its translation: CASTLNEKLFF.

The CDR3 nucleotides read TGTGCCAGCAGTGAAAGGCAGGGGCATGGGTCTGAAGCTTTCTTT. Its translation is CASSERQGHGSEAFF. The chain recombines TRBV6-1 with TRBJ1-1; perhaps TRBD1 as D (6 bases). This CDR3 contains 15 residues. Germline-derived CDR1 and CDR2 are MNHNS and SASEGT. With 2 bases removed from V and 6 bases from J, the gap between germline ends came to 16 bases.

The CDR3 nucleotides are TGTGCCAGCAGCTCGGGGGACAGGGGTATTCGTATGAATGAGCAGTTCTTC. This encodes CASSSGDRGIRMNEQFF. The chain links TRBV13 to TRBJ2-1, with 10 positions matching TRBD1. The CDR3 is made up of 17 amino acids. Germline values: CDR1 PRHDT, CDR2 FYEKMQ (reference sequence). Unmatched junction bases numbered 13, after V lost 4 bases and J lost 7 bases.

The CDR3 region has the DNA TGTGCCAGTAGTAACGAGATTTACACTGAAGCTTTCTTT. As protein: CASSNEIYTEAFF. This chain links TRBV19 with TRBJ1-1; no definite D call. V lost 4 bases to trimming and J lost 3 bases, with 9 bases between them. CDR1 is LNHDA and CDR2 is SQIVND in the germline V gene (reference sequence). The CDR3 is 13 residues long.

The chain employs TRBV6-5 and TRBJ1-1; TRBD1 might be the D (5 bases). Germline CDR1 and CDR2: MNHEY and SVGAGI. The CDR3 runs 14 residues. V gave up 1 base and J gave up 5 bases, with 11 bases separating them. The CDR3 region is CASSYLSGRTEAFF. In DNA, the CDR3 is TGTGCCAGCAGTTACTTATCAGGGAGGACTGAAGCTTTCTTT.

The rearrangement joins TRBV12-3 or TRBV12-4 to TRBJ1-2, with TRBD1 as a possible D gene (5 bases). The ends were cut back, 5 bases at V and 4 bases at J, with 11 bases in the middle. The CDR3 is 13 residues long. The CDR3 sequence: CASSQSGPYGYTF. CDR3 coding DNA: TGTGCCAGCAGTCAGTCAGGGCCCTATGGCTACACCTTC.